Listed below are T cell receptor beta chains from one sample, sequenced in a study of blood T cell repertoires in COVID-19. The protocol was immunoSEQ multiplex PCR, while the TCRdb copy is restricted to in-frame clones and leaves out a portion. This repertoire shows 120,000 or so clones, over 75% found once; its top ten account for about a sixth. Material: peripheral blood. The receptors come from a man aged 25 to 40 with COVID-19, enrolled during active disease. CDR3s include the opening cysteine and the closing phenylalanine or tryptophan. The D gene is left open where the match is weak. Size is omitted from some rows. Given values are once, few, many or a class for expanded clones.

>TRBV7-6|TRBJ1-6|NA|once
CASSSNSYNSPLHF
TGTGCCAGCAGCTCAAACTCCTATAATTCACCCCTCCACTTT
>TRBV27|TRBJ2-7|NA|NA
CASSPLAGRYEQYF
TGTGCCAGCAGCCCACTAGCTGGTCGCTACGAGCAGTACTTC
>TRBV19|TRBJ2-7|TRBD2|medium-sized
CASSPSGGEYEQYF
TGTGCCAGTAGCCCCAGCGGGGGAGAATACGAGCAGTACTTC
>TRBV27|TRBJ2-7|NA|NA
CASSLGEHTYEQYF
TGTGCCAGCAGTTTAGGGGAGCATACCTACGAGCAGTACTTC
>TRBV24-1|TRBJ1-1|NA|NA
CATSDLWRGTEAFF
TGTGCCACCAGTGATTTGTGGCGGGGCACTGAAGCTTTCTTT
>TRBV7-2|TRBJ2-7|NA|NA
CASSPDTYEQYF
TGTGCCAGCAGCCCGGACACGTACGAGCAGTACTTC
>TRBV5-1|TRBJ2-1|TRBD2|few
CASSWVSGSSYNEQFF
TGCGCCAGCAGCTGGGTTAGCGGGAGCTCCTACAATGAGCAGTTCTTC
>TRBV6-5|TRBJ1-3|TRBD1|NA
CASSYQTGAGNTIYF
TGTGCCAGCAGTTACCAGACAGGGGCTGGAAACACCATATATTTT
>TRBV2|TRBJ2-1|TRBD2|NA
CASIGLAESSYNEQFF
TGTGCCAGCATCGGACTAGCGGAAAGCTCCTACAATGAGCAGTTCTTC
>TRBV28|TRBJ1-4|NA|NA
CASRGSGSSRKLFF
TGTGCCAGCAGGGGTTCGGGGAGTAGCAGAAAACTGTTTTTT
>TRBV6-2/TRBV6-3|TRBJ2-2|NA|NA
CASSPLRLAHGELFF
TGTGCCAGCAGTCCCCTCCGACTCGCTCACGGGGAGCTGTTTTTT
>TRBV5-4|TRBJ1-1|NA|NA
CASSLGGLGVTEAFF
TGTGCCAGCAGCTTGGGAGGCTTAGGAGTAACTGAAGCTTTCTTT
>TRBV27|TRBJ1-5|NA|NA
CASSLTANQPQHF
TGTGCCAGCAGTTTAACAGCTAATCAGCCCCAGCATTTT
>TRBV19|TRBJ2-1|TRBD2|NA
CASSSERDGVPYNEQFF
TGTGCCAGTAGTTCGGAGCGGGACGGGGTACCTTACAATGAGCAGTTCTTC
>TRBV29-1|TRBJ1-2|TRBD1|few
CSAPLTGGYYGYTF
TGCAGCGCCCCTTTGACAGGGGGCTACTATGGCTACACCTTC
>TRBV5-1|TRBJ2-1|TRBD1|NA
CASSLTEGTGAYNEQFF
TGCGCCAGCAGCCTTACCGAGGGGACAGGGGCCTACAATGAGCAGTTCTTC
>TRBV6-6|TRBJ2-7|NA|NA
CASSYPAGTYEQYF
TGTGCCAGCAGTTACCCGGCAGGGACCTACGAGCAGTACTTC
>TRBV24-1|TRBJ1-2|NA|NA
CATSAGGGAVGYTF
TGTGCCACCAGTGCGGGGGGGGGCGCAGTTGGCTACACCTTC
>TRBV6-5|TRBJ2-7|NA|NA
CASLVGPSYEQYF
TGTGCCAGCTTGGTTGGGCCTTCCTACGAGCAGTACTTC
>TRBV27|TRBJ2-7|TRBD1|NA
CASSSTPGQGVREQYF
TGTGCCAGCAGTTCGACTCCGGGACAGGGGGTGCGAGAGCAGTACTTC
>TRBV2|TRBJ2-2|NA|NA
CASSDLSVTGELFF
TGTGCCAGCAGTGATTTGTCTGTAACCGGGGAGCTGTTTTTT
>TRBV27|TRBJ1-2|NA|NA
CASSPQDFNYGYTF
TGTGCCAGCAGTCCCCAGGACTTTAACTATGGCTACACCTTC
>TRBV5-6|TRBJ2-7|NA|NA
CASSLTGEQYF
TGTGCCAGCAGCCTGACAGGCGAGCAGTACTTC